This T cell receptor beta chain was documented in a study of Graves' ophthalmopathy and Graves' hyperthyroidism. Germline V gene data show CDR1 as MNHNS and CDR2 as SASEGT. V was clipped by 2 bases and J by 0 bases; unmatched bases: 3. The CDR3 totals 15 residues. RNA transcripts were the source from which TCR beta CDR3 regions were amplified. Following a first-round RT-PCR that used HTBI primers, a second-round multiplex PCR was carried out. MiXCR, applied by TCRdb to the multiplex PCR reads, yields one record per CDR3 protein. The table records roughly 380,000 distinct CDR3 sequences, about 16% of them present only once. This clonotype showed up many times. Hyperthyroidism is called stable when no ophthalmopathy develops within 18 months of follow-up. Other autoimmune diseases, uncontrolled infections, pregnancy or lactation ruled patients out of participation. Diagnosis was based on clinical symptoms, serum thyroxine, TRAb, thyroid ultrasound and orbital computed tomography.

The sequence came from a young woman with stable Graves' hyperthyroidism. This chain connects TRBV6-1 to TRBJ2-7; 8 positions agree with TRBD1. Sequenced input: peripheral blood. The CDR3 DNA follows: TGTGCCAGCAGTGAAAGGACAGGGTCCTCCTACGAGCAGTACTTC. Protein sequence: CASSERTGSSYEQYF.